The 20 T cell receptor beta chains below were found in one sample sequenced in a study of T cell responses to AZD1222 COVID-19 vaccine. Here immunoSEQ multiplex PCR was the method, and the copy in TCRdb shows in-frame clones only, minus some. The sample holds 150,000 to 160,000 clones; approximately 91% are singletons and the top ten take approximately 1.5%. The source material was peripheral blood, sampled 28 days after the second AZD1222 dose. The receptor source for this set is an adult who received the AZD1222 COVID-19 vaccine.

This clone was observed a handful of times. The junction departs from germline at one end; a sequencing error may be responsible. The same CDR3 can be traced to other DNA sequences in this sample. The V and J genes are TRBV12-3 or TRBV12-4 and TRBJ2-2; D unclear. The CDR3 consists of 11 residues. CDR3 sequence: CASSRTGELFF. The CDR3, as DNA: TGTGCCAGCAGCCGCACCGGAGAGCTGTTTTTT.

The chain links TRBV9 to TRBJ1-5; D gene ambiguous. V dropped 4 bases and J dropped 4 bases, with 15 bases sitting between them. Germline V gene sequence: CDR1 SGDLS, CDR2 YYNGEE. This CDR3 has 15 amino acids. The CDR3 bases are TGTGCCAGCAGCCCCGGACTGATGAGAAATCAGCCCCAGCATTTT. This sequence encodes CASSPGLMRNQPQHF.

This chain connects TRBV24-1 to TRBJ2-1, with D possibly being TRBD1 or TRBD2 (5 bases each). Looked up from germline, CDR1 is KGHDR and CDR2 is SFDVKD. V was cut by 4 bases and J by 2 bases, with 11 bases left in between. The CDR3 contains 15 residues. The CDR3 DNA follows: TGTGCCACCAGTGACTCGGGACGAGCCTACAATGAGCAGTTCTTC. Residues: CATSDSGRAYNEQFF.

There are a few counts of this clone. The V and J genes are TRBV28 and TRBJ1-4; TRBD1 might be the D (6 bases). V lost 5 bases, J lost 2 bases, and 15 bases lay in between. Germline CDR1 is MDHEN and CDR2 is SYDVKM. CDR3 length equals 16 residues. The CDR3 DNA reads as TGTGCCAGCAGTCCACTACAGGGCGGCACTAATGAAAAACTGTTTTTT. Translation gives CASSPLQGGTNEKLFF.

This chain joins TRBV18 and TRBJ2-2; D could derive from TRBD1 or TRBD2 (6 bases each). Trimming took off 2 bases at V and 6 bases at J, with 16 bases between the two ends. This CDR3 has 16 amino acids. Germline CDR1 and CDR2: KGHSH and LQKENI. The CDR3 is CASSPEQGGKAGELFF. The CDR3 coding sequence is TGTGCCAGCTCACCAGAACAGGGAGGTAAAGCCGGGGAGCTGTTTTTT.

The chain joins TRBV2 to TRBJ2-5; 11 bases map to TRBD2. CDR1 SNHLY and CDR2 FYNNEI come from the germline V gene. V dropped 6 bases and J dropped 5; count of bases not matched to a gene: 11. CDR3 length: 16 amino acids. The CDR3 DNA reads as TGTGCCAGCAGCTACCTGGGACTAGCGGATCGGGAGACCCAGTACTTC. Protein product: CASSYLGLADRETQYF.

Only a few counts were recorded for this clone. V and J are TRBV7-9 and TRBJ1-1; a possible D gene is TRBD1 (5 bases). The V and J ends lost 6 bases and 7 bases respectively, with 24 bases between them. The germline gives CDR1 SEHNR, CDR2 FQNEAQ (reference sequence). The CDR3 spans 16 residues. CDR3 coding DNA: TGTGCCAGCAGTTTTACCAGGGACGGCCCGAGGGGTGAAGCTTTCTTT. This gives the protein CASSFTRDGPRGEAFF.

This chain links TRBV6-5 with TRBJ1-5, with a weak D call TRBD1 (6 bases). V was cut by 6 bases and J by 5 bases, with 14 bases left in between. This CDR3 region has 14 residues. Germline lookup yields CDR1 MNHEY and CDR2 SVGAGI. CDR3 in amino acids: CASSTGTSYQPQHF. CDR3 sequence (DNA): TGTGCCAGCAGCACCGGGACATCGTATCAGCCCCAGCATTTT.

The chain joins TRBV6-1 to TRBJ1-5; perhaps TRBD1 as D (5 bases). Germline V lookup: CDR1 MNHNS, CDR2 SASEGT. This CDR3 contains 15 residues. Trimming removed 1 base at V and 6 bases at J, with 13 bases between. CDR3 sequence reads: CASSEGTGKGQPQHF. DNA of the CDR3: TGTGCCAGCAGTGAAGGCACAGGCAAAGGTCAGCCCCAGCATTTT.

The CDR3: CASSLTAYGYTF. The CDR3 nucleotides are TGTGCCAGCAGTTTGACAGCCTATGGCTACACCTTC. The chain joins TRBV28 to TRBJ1-2; D may be TRBD1 (5 bases). V was pared by 3 bases and J by 4 bases, with 6 bases between. The CDR3 totals 12 residues. Germline CDR1 is MDHEN and CDR2 is SYDVKM.

V gene TRBV9 combines with J gene TRBJ2-6; D unclear. V was pared by 3 bases and J by 0 bases, with 13 bases between. Germline V gene sequence: CDR1 SGDLS, CDR2 YYNGEE. This CDR3 spans 17 amino acids. In nucleotides, the CDR3 is TGTGCCAGCAGCGGTGGCAGCTTCCTCTCTGGGGCCAACGTCCTGACTTTC. Translating it yields CASSGGSFLSGANVLTF.

The rearrangement joins TRBV30 to TRBJ1-5; the match to TRBD1 covers 7 bases. Looked up from germline, CDR1 is GTSNPN and CDR2 is SVGIG (reference sequence). V shed 4 bases, J shed 1 base, and the junction held 4 bases outside the gene matches. CDR3 length: 14 residues. CDR3 region: CAWKGGNSNQPQHF. The CDR3 DNA follows: TGTGCCTGGAAAGGGGGCAACAGCAATCAGCCCCAGCATTTT.

The chain has TRBV5-6 and TRBJ2-6; unclear D gene. CDR3 length equals 16 residues. V shed 0 bases and J shed 0 bases, with 7 bases lying between them. From germline, CDR1 is SGHDT and CDR2 YYEEEE. DNA of the CDR3: TGTGCCAGCAGCTTGGTAGGAAGCTCTGGGGCCAACGTCCTGACTTTC. This encodes CASSLVGSSGANVLTF. Looking up the rest from reference TRBV5-6 and TRBJ2-6 gives the full variable domain: DAGVTQSPTHLIKTRGQQVTLRCSPKSGHDTVSWYQQALGQGPQFIFQYYEEEERQRGNFPDRFSGHQFPNYSSELNVNALLLGDSALYLCASSLVGSSGANVLTFGAGSRLTVL.

This clone was observed a single time. This chain connects TRBV7-9 to TRBJ2-5; 10 positions match TRBD2. From germline, CDR1 is SEHNR and CDR2 FQNEAQ (reference sequence). After removal of 8 bases from V and 5 bases from J, the junction contained 5 bases not matched to a gene. The CDR3 totals 13 residues. Here the CDR3 reads CASGQAGGETQYF. Here the CDR3 DNA reads TGTGCCAGCGGACAAGCGGGAGGGGAGACCCAGTACTTC.

This chain uses TRBV19 with TRBJ2-7; tentatively, D is TRBD1 or TRBD2 (5 bases each). CDR1 and CDR2 (germline): LNHDA, SQIVND (reference sequence). V was shortened by 5 bases and J by 0 bases, with 11 bases between the two germline ends. The CDR3 runs 14 residues. The CDR3 here is CASSVVGASYEQYF. CDR3 nucleotides: TGTGCCAGTAGTGTAGTCGGGGCCTCCTACGAGCAGTACTTC.

V gene TRBV19 combines with J gene TRBJ2-1, with D unresolved. There are 13 residues in the CDR3. V was pared by 5 bases and J by 8 bases, with 13 bases between. Germline lookup yields CDR1 LNHDA and CDR2 SQIVND (reference sequence). The CDR3 sequence: CASSPFSAHEQFF. The CDR3 nucleotides read TGTGCCAGTAGTCCGTTCTCAGCACATGAGCAGTTCTTC.

The CDR3 here is CASSLDLRVYGYTF. The CDR3 coding sequence is TGTGCCAGCAGCTTAGATCTCCGAGTCTATGGCTACACCTTC. The chain is built from TRBV7-9 and TRBJ1-2; D is uncertain. The CDR3 runs to 14 residues. The germline gives CDR1 SEHNR, CDR2 FQNEAQ (reference sequence). V was pared by 1 base and J by 4 bases, with 10 bases between.

The rearrangement uses TRBV28 and TRBJ1-5, with D tentatively TRBD1 (5 bases). The V gene's germline CDR1 is MDHEN and CDR2 SYDVKM. Trimming cost V 7 bases and J 4 bases, with 11 bases left between them. CDR3 length equals 13 residues. CDR3 sequence reads: CASIRGVNQPQHF. CDR3 coding DNA: TGTGCCAGCATCCGGGGGGTTAATCAGCCCCAGCATTTT.

The rearrangement links TRBV28 to TRBJ1-1; tentatively, D is TRBD1 (5 bases). This CDR3 spans 14 amino acids. The germline V gene encodes CDR1 MDHEN and CDR2 SYDVKM. V lost 4 bases and J 0 bases, leaving 9 bases between the germline ends. The CDR3 spells CASSSGTVNTEAFF. The CDR3 DNA is TGTGCCAGCAGTTCAGGGACGGTGAACACTGAAGCTTTCTTT.

This chain links TRBV28 with TRBJ1-2, with D possibly being TRBD1 (6 bases). V was shortened by 6 bases and J by 6 bases, with 20 bases between the two germline ends. There are 15 residues in the CDR3. Per the germline V gene, CDR1 is MDHEN and CDR2 is SYDVKM. The CDR3 loop is CASSPWTESHNGYTF. The DNA of the CDR3 is TGTGCCAGCAGCCCTTGGACAGAGAGCCATAATGGCTACACCTTC.